Presented here are 9 T cell receptor beta chains from one specimen sequenced in a study of CD8+CD57+ T cells in acquired aplastic anemia. The template used for profiling TCR beta VDJ and CDR3 was genomic DNA. TCRdb independently ran MiXCR on the reads; one entry per CDR3 protein. The data hold hundreds of thousands of distinct CDR3 sequences, with roughly 53% observed a single time. CD8+CD57+ cell expansion, shown by flow cytometry, had occurred in the patients selected for sequencing. The sample consisted of sorted CD4+, CD8+, or CD8+CD57+ T cells (not recorded which) from PBMCs. The receptor source for this set is a human donor with aplastic anemia.

The rearrangement uses TRBV2 and TRBJ1-1; 7 positions agree with TRBD1. Trimming took 6 bases from V and 0 from J; bases not matched to a gene: 4. The CDR3 loop spans 14 amino acids. Germline CDR1 is SNHLY and CDR2 is FYNNEI. CDR3 residues: CASSLDRLNTEAFF. The CDR3 DNA is TGTGCCAGCAGCCTGGACAGGTTGAACACTGAAGCTTTCTTT.

This clonotype was observed a single time. This chain uses TRBV19 with TRBJ2-1; D possibly corresponds to TRBD2 (5 bases). V dropped 5 bases and J dropped 3 bases, with 8 bases sitting between them. The CDR3 spans 13 residues. Germline lookup yields CDR1 LNHDA and CDR2 SQIVND (reference sequence). CDR3 region: CASSSGIYNEQFF. Written as DNA, the CDR3 is TGTGCCAGTAGTTCCGGGATCTACAATGAGCAGTTCTTC.

This clonotype was picked up one time. The junction differs from germline at one of its ends, possibly a read error. V is TRBV20-1 and J is TRBJ2-5; D gene unclear. The CDR3 contains 12 residues. CDR1 and CDR2 (germline): DFQATT, SNEGSKA (reference sequence). Here the CDR3 DNA reads TGTAGTGCTAGAGCTCGTTACAATGAGCAGTACTTC. Translating gives CSARARYNEQYF.

This clonotype was counted a few times. The chain uses TRBV7-2 and TRBJ2-7, with D possibly being TRBD1 or TRBD2 (6 bases each). CDR1 and CDR2 (germline): SGHTA, FQGNSA. Trimming pared 4 bases from V and 2 bases from J, leaving 15 bases between. This CDR3 comprises 15 residues. CDR3 DNA: TGTGCCAGCAGCTGGGGGGTAGGGGACACCTACGAGCAGTACTTC. This sequence encodes CASSWGVGDTYEQYF. The full variable domain, completed using reference TRBV7-2 and TRBJ2-7, is GAGVSQSPSNKVTEKGKDVELRCDPISGHTALYWYRQSLGQGLEFLIYFQGNSAPDKSGLPSDRFSAERTGGSVSTLTIQRTQQEDSAVYLCASSWGVGDTYEQYFGPGTRLTVT.

The CDR3 coding sequence is TGTGCCAGCAGCGCCCTCGGACAGGTCTTTGGGACCCAGTACTTC. It yields the protein CASSALGQVFGTQYF. The chain links TRBV7-9 to TRBJ2-5; 7 bases match TRBD1. The CDR3 has 15 amino acids. After removal of 5 bases from V and 7 bases from J, the junction contained 13 bases not matched to a gene. Germline CDR1 SEHNR, CDR2 FQNEAQ (reference sequence). The full variable domain, in which reference TRBV7-9 and TRBJ2-5 provide the parts outside the CDR3, is DTGVSQNPRHKITKRGQNVTFRCDPISEHNRLYWYRQTLGQGPEFLTYFQNEAQLEKSRLLSDRFSAERPKGSFSTLEIQRTEQGDSAMYLCASSALGQVFGTQYFGPGTRLLVL.

As regards this clonotype: A read error may produce the germline difference seen at one junction end. The chain combines TRBV5-5 with TRBJ1-2; maybe TRBD1 (5 bases). The CDR3 length is 14 residues. Germline CDR1 is SGHKS and CDR2 is YYEKEE (reference sequence). Here the CDR3 reads CASSYSTVSYGYTF. The CDR3 DNA reads TGCGCCAGCAGTTACTCGACAGTTTCTTATGGCTACACCTTC.

The V gene is TRBV7-9, the J gene TRBJ1-5; D uncertain. Trimming shortened V by 1 base and J by 4 bases, and 8 bases separated the two germline ends. CDR1 and CDR2 from the germline V gene are SEHNR and FQNEAQ (reference sequence). The CDR3 contains 14 residues. The CDR3 reads CASSLDGFNQPQHF. The DNA for the CDR3 is TGTGCCAGCAGCTTAGATGGGTTTAATCAGCCCCAGCATTTT.

The chain carries TRBV7-3 and TRBJ2-3; D is uncertain. The CDR3 has 15 amino acids. V was clipped by 2 bases and J by 2 bases, with 11 bases between them. Germline loops: CDR1 SGHTA, CDR2 FQGTGA. The CDR3 bases are TGTGCCAGCAGCTTAGAAGGGTTTTACACAGATACGCAGTATTTT. This translates into CASSLEGFYTDTQYF.

Notes on this clonotype: One end of the junction is discordant with germline, which a read error may explain. V and J are TRBV10-1 and TRBJ2-7; tentatively, D is TRBD1 (5 bases). Germline V gene lookup returns CDR1 WNHNN and CDR2 SYGVQD (reference sequence). The CDR3 extends over 15 amino acids. CDR3: CASSPRGRVTDELYF. The CDR3, as DNA: TGCGCCAGCAGTCCAAGGGGCAGGGTGACCGACGAGCTGTACTTC.